The 23 T cell receptor beta chains below come from one sample, sequenced in a study of cytomegalovirus exposure and HLA in healthy donors. Assay used: immunoSEQ multiplex PCR; TCRdb lists only in-frame clones, some missing. This table holds approximately 160,000 clones, approximately 86% found once. Specimen: PBMCs. All receptors come from a woman aged 18 to 35 in good health and CMV-seronegative.

This sequence joins TRBV6-5 and TRBJ2-2; TRBD1 aligns across 8 bases. With 11 bases clipped from V and 2 bases from J, the junction kept 7 bases outside the gene matches. Germline lookup yields CDR1 MNHEY and CDR2 SVGAGI. The CDR3 is 14 residues long. The CDR3 sequence: CAVHRGDNTGELFF. CDR3 nucleotide sequence: TGTGCCGTCCACAGGGGGGATAACACCGGGGAGCTGTTTTTT.

This clone was counted a few times. The CDR3: CASSEPEGQGSFYEQYF. Here the CDR3 DNA reads TGTGCCAGCAGTGAACCTGAAGGACAGGGGTCCTTCTACGAGCAGTACTTC. The chain combines TRBV6-1 with TRBJ2-7; 9 nucleotides align to TRBD1. Germline V gene lookup returns CDR1 MNHNS and CDR2 SASEGT. There are 17 residues in the CDR3. V shed 2 bases and J 3 bases; nucleotides not matched to a gene: 11.

To note about this clone: Given a much more abundant clone one base away, this may be a read error. Other DNA sequences in the same sample also yield this CDR3. V usage is TRBV6-4 and J usage is TRBJ2-3, with TRBD2 matching over 10 bases. CDR1 MRHNA and CDR2 SNTAGT come from the germline V gene. CDR3 length equals 15 residues. Trimming removed 2 bases from V and 1 base from J; junction bases left unmatched: 0. This CDR3 is CASSDGTSGTDTQYF. CDR3 bases: TGTGCCAGCAGTGACGGGACTAGCGGCACAGATACGCAGTATTTT.

The rearrangement links TRBV9 to TRBJ2-1; 15 bases map to TRBD2. The ends lost 4 bases at V and 8 bases at J; junction bases unmatched: 7. There are 16 residues in the CDR3. Germline assignment: CDR1 SGDLS and CDR2 YYNGEE. CDR3 nucleotides: TGTGCCAGCAGCCCTAGGACTAGCGGGAGGGTTGATGAGCAGTTCTTC. Protein sequence: CASSPRTSGRVDEQFF.

The chain carries TRBV5-1 and TRBJ2-7; 8 bases are shared with TRBD1. The V gene's germline CDR1 is SGHRS and CDR2 YFSETQ. The CDR3 contains 12 residues. The V and J ends lost 3 bases and 6 bases, in that order; junction bases with no gene match: 2. CDR3 sequence reads: CASSWTGLEQYF. CDR3 DNA sequence: TGCGCCAGCAGCTGGACAGGGCTCGAGCAGTACTTC.

V is TRBV7-2 and J is TRBJ2-1; TRBD1 aligns across 8 bases. The CDR3 has 13 residues. The V gene's germline CDR1 is SGHTA and CDR2 FQGNSA. Trimming removed 1 base from V and 11 bases from J; junction bases left unmatched: 4. Written as DNA, the CDR3 is TGTGCCAGCAGCTTAGACAGGGGGGACCAGCAGTTCTTC. Protein product: CASSLDRGDQQFF.

The chain links TRBV7-2 to TRBJ2-2; D unclear. V lost 4 bases and J 1 base, leaving 4 bases between the germline ends. This CDR3 comprises 13 residues. Germline V gene data show CDR1 as SGHTA and CDR2 as FQGNSA. The CDR3 loop reads CASSSRNTGELFF. The CDR3 region has the DNA TGTGCCAGCAGCTCCAGGAACACCGGGGAGCTGTTTTTT. The entire variable domain, with the rest obtained from reference TRBV7-2 and TRBJ2-2, is as follows: GAGVSQSPSNKVTEKGKDVELRCDPISGHTALYWYRQSLGQGLEFLIYFQGNSAPDKSGLPSDRFSAERTGGSVSTLTIQRTQQEDSAVYLCASSSRNTGELFFGEGSRLTVL.

The chain carries TRBV7-9 and TRBJ2-1; a weak D match, TRBD1 (5 bases). This CDR3 is built from 15 residues. Between the trimmed V and J ends, which lost 1 base and 5 bases, there was a span of 12 bases. Germline V gene lookup returns CDR1 SEHNR and CDR2 FQNEAQ (reference sequence). The CDR3: CASSLDGAQDNEQFF. Here the CDR3 DNA reads TGTGCCAGCAGCTTAGATGGGGCGCAGGACAATGAGCAGTTCTTC.

The chain couples TRBV18 to TRBJ1-2; 9 bases match TRBD1. The CDR3 totals 13 residues. The ends lost 0 bases at V and 7 bases at J; junction bases unmatched: 0. Germline CDR1 is KGHSH and CDR2 is LQKENI. CDR3 in amino acids: CASSPPGQGGYTF. CDR3 sequence (DNA): TGTGCCAGCTCACCACCGGGACAGGGTGGCTACACCTTC. The full variable domain, rest sourced from reference TRBV18 and TRBJ1-2, is NAGVMQNPRHLVRRRGQEARLRCSPMKGHSHVYWYRQLPEEGLKFMVYLQKENIIDESGMPKERFSAEFPKEGPSILRIQQVVRGDSAAYFCASSPPGQGGYTFGSGTRLTVV.

The table lists this clone with a count of one. The chain couples TRBV10-3 to TRBJ1-3; TRBD1 is a possible D gene (6 bases). The V end was cut by 3 bases, the J end by 1 base, with 19 bases between. Germline V gives CDR1 ENHRY, CDR2 SYGVKD. This CDR3 has 18 amino acids. CDR3 in amino acids: CAISENRAGILSGNTIYF. CDR3 DNA sequence: TGTGCCATCAGTGAAAACAGGGCAGGTATTTTATCTGGAAACACCATATATTTT.

CDR3 sequence reads: CASSDRWGGADGYTF. In nucleotides, the CDR3 is TGTGCCAGCAGTGACCGGTGGGGGGGCGCGGATGGCTACACCTTC. The J gene is TRBJ1-2, the V gene TRBV6-6; D possibly corresponds to TRBD1 (6 bases). The CDR3 extends over 15 amino acids. V lost 5 bases to trimming and J lost 6 bases, with 19 bases between them. The V gene's germline CDR1 is MNHNY and CDR2 SVGAGI (reference sequence).

V is TRBV6-4 and J is TRBJ1-5, with D hard to call. There are 13 residues in the CDR3. Trimming took off 3 bases at V and 0 bases at J, with 3 bases between the two ends. Germline V gives CDR1 MRHNA, CDR2 SNTAGT. This chain's CDR3 is CASSEHSNQPQHF. The CDR3 DNA reads TGTGCCAGCAGTGAACATAGCAATCAGCCCCAGCATTTT.

In its sample, this clone was seen a few times. The DNA for the CDR3 is TGTGCCAGCAGTGACGGGGGGGCCGGGGAGCTGTTTTTT. Its translation: CASSDGGAGELFF. The rearrangement joins TRBV6-4 to TRBJ2-2, with 7 nucleotides matching TRBD2. This CDR3 has 13 amino acids. Unmatched junction bases numbered 0, after V lost 2 bases and J lost 6 bases. Germline assignment: CDR1 MRHNA and CDR2 SNTAGT.

The chain recombines TRBV10-3 with TRBJ2-3, with 7 bases matching TRBD1. CDR3 size: 14 residues. The trim removed 8 bases at V and 0 bases at J, leaving 5 bases unmatched. Germline CDR1 and CDR2: ENHRY and SYGVKD. CDR3 in DNA: TGTGCCATCGGCCGGGACAGAAGCACAGATACGCAGTATTTT. It specifies CAIGRDRSTDTQYF.

The J gene is TRBJ1-1, the V gene TRBV4-3, with 8 bases identical to TRBD1. The CDR3 has 17 amino acids. After removal of 0 bases from V and 7 bases from J, the junction contained 13 bases not matched to a gene. Per germline, CDR1 LGHNA and CDR2 YSLEER. CDR3 coding DNA: TGCGCCAGCAGCCAAGAGCACCCCGGACAGGGTAGGGATGAAGCTTTCTTT. This encodes CASSQEHPGQGRDEAFF.

The chain carries TRBV28 and TRBJ1-4; D perhaps matches TRBD1 (5 bases). Looked up from germline, CDR1 is MDHEN and CDR2 is SYDVKM. The CDR3 extends over 20 amino acids. The V end lost 6 bases, the J end lost 0 bases, and 26 bases lay between the germline ends. The CDR3 loop reads CASSQGGADRFYTTNEKLFF. CDR3 coding DNA: TGTGCCAGCAGCCAGGGCGGCGCGGACCGCTTTTATACAACTAATGAAAAACTGTTTTTT.

The V gene is TRBV27, the J gene TRBJ1-3, with D unclear. Germline values: CDR1 MNHEY, CDR2 SMNVEV (reference sequence). V was shortened by 0 bases and J by 15 bases, with 18 bases between the two germline ends. CDR3 size: 14 residues. CDR3 bases: TGTGCCAGCAGTTTATCGATAGGAGGGCGGCTCACATATTTT. It encodes CASSLSIGGRLTYF.

The chain has TRBV5-1 and TRBJ2-3, with TRBD2 as a possible D gene (7 bases). Per the germline V gene, CDR1 is SGHRS and CDR2 is YFSETQ. V was clipped by 1 base and J by 5 bases, with 8 bases between them. CDR3 length: 13 residues. The CDR3 loop reads CASSLRGGDTQYF. CDR3 in DNA: TGCGCCAGCAGCTTGAGGGGGGGAGATACGCAGTATTTT.

There are a few counts of this clone. The chain recombines TRBV5-1 with TRBJ2-7; D not certain. V was cut by 1 base and J by 5 bases, with 4 bases left in between. CDR3 size: 11 residues. Germline CDR1 is SGHRS and CDR2 is YFSETQ. The CDR3 nucleotides read TGCGCCAGCAGCTTGTTAGACGAGCAGTACTTC. This gives the protein CASSLLDEQYF.

This clone appeared a single time. The genes are TRBV11-3 and TRBJ2-7, with a weak D call TRBD1 (5 bases). The CDR3 loop spans 16 amino acids. Germline values: CDR1 SGHNT, CDR2 YENEEA. V shed 2 bases and J shed 0 bases, with 14 bases lying between them. DNA for the CDR3: TGTGCCAGCAGCTTATTATGGGGCGATTTCTCCTACGAGCAGTACTTC. Protein product: CASSLLWGDFSYEQYF.

The gene calls are TRBV27 and TRBJ2-7; a possible D gene is TRBD2 (6 bases). Trimming took 0 bases from V and 13 from J, leaving 16 bases between them. Germline-derived CDR1 and CDR2 are MNHEY and SMNVEV (reference sequence). This CDR3 region has 13 residues. The CDR3 DNA reads TGTGCCAGCAGTTTATCGGGTTGGGAGGTTCCCTACTTC. Translating it yields CASSLSGWEVPYF.

The rearrangement uses TRBV7-8 and TRBJ1-5, with no clear D. The V and J ends lost 5 bases and 5 bases respectively, with 10 bases between them. The germline CDR1 and CDR2 sequences are SGHVS and FQNEAQ. There are 13 residues in the CDR3. The CDR3 DNA reads TGTGCCAGCAGCCGGACTCCCGATCAGCCCCAGCATTTT. As protein: CASSRTPDQPQHF. Supplemented by reference TRBV7-8 and TRBJ1-5, the full variable domain reads GAGVSQSPRYKVAKRGQDVALRCDPISGHVSLFWYQQALGQGPEFLTYFQNEAQLDKSGLPSDRFFAERPEGSVSTLKIQRTQQEDSAVYLCASSRTPDQPQHFGDGTRLSIL.

The gene calls are TRBV27 and TRBJ2-1; D unresolved. This CDR3 is 14 amino acids long. Per the germline V gene, CDR1 is MNHEY and CDR2 is SMNVEV (reference sequence). The ends were cut back, 7 bases at V and 3 bases at J, with 13 bases in the middle. CDR3 protein: CASILTSVYNEQFF. DNA of the CDR3: TGTGCCAGCATTCTAACAAGCGTCTACAATGAGCAGTTCTTC.